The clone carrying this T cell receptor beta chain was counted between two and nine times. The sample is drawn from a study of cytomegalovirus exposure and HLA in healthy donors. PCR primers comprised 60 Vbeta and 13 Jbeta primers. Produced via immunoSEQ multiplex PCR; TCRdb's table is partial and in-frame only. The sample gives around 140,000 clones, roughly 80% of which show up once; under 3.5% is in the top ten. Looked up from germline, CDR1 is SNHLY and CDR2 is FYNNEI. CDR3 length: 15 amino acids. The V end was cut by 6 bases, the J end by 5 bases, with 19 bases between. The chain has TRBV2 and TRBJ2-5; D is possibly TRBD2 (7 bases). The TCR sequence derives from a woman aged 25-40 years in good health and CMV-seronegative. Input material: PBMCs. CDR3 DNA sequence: TGTGCCAGCAGGACGCGGGGGCGGATGGATGAGACCCAGTACTTC. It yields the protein CASRTRGRMDETQYF.